This T cell receptor (beta chain) was identified during a study of blood T cell repertoires in COVID-19. At the level of the study: The samples span acute and convalescent COVID-19 from the United States, Italy and Spain. Sample material is recorded as cDNA or gDNA derived from T cells, B-cell-depleted T cells, or PBMCs.

This CDR3 has 14 residues. The germline V gene has CDR1 MNHEY and CDR2 SVGAGI. Losses at the gene ends were 5 bases for V and 3 bases for J; bases not matched to a gene: 3. Per the study methods: The assay estimated nucleated cells by amplifying reference gene primers. Assay: immunoSEQ multiplex PCR; the TCRdb copy retains only in-frame clones and omits some. That table furnishes V, J and clone size, whereas the DNA furnished D and trimming. The table includes more than 250,000 clones, 75% to 90% detected once. This TCR came from a man between 60 and 75 years old who had recovered from COVID-19. The sample consisted of peripheral blood. The chain carries TRBV6-5 and TRBJ2-7; 11 bases are shared with TRBD1. CDR3 bases: TGTGCCAGCAGTAGGGGGACAGGGGGCTACGAGCAGTACTTC. Its protein is CASSRGTGGYEQYF.